This is a list of T cell receptor beta chains from one sample in a study of T-cell memory formation after mild COVID-19. MiXCR was run by TCRdb on the 5' RACE reads, yielding one entry per CDR3 protein. The table records fewer than 450,000 distinct CDR3 sequences, less than 25% of them present only once. Material: PBMCs or a T cell subset sorted from them (not recorded which). The receptors were gathered from an adult woman who had mild COVID-19 (a few samples of this study predate the infection). Cell type and time point are not known. Both conserved end residues are trimmed from each CDR3.

v_call	j_call	cdr3_aa
TRBV7-6	TRBJ2-2	ASSPRGSANTGELF
TRBV12-3/TRBV12-4	TRBJ2-5	ASSLEPLRVETQY
TRBV4-1	TRBJ1-4	ASSRTGGEKLF
TRBV2	TRBJ1-5	ASRARESNQPQH
TRBV12-3/TRBV12-4	TRBJ2-7	ASRRTGRSYEQY
TRBV6-5	TRBJ2-2	ASSYQGATGELF
TRBV5-1	TRBJ2-1	ASSYLAGGLNEQF
TRBV24-1	TRBJ2-1	ATSGSGPNEQF
TRBV5-6	TRBJ1-1	ASSLPDRGRTEAF
TRBV5-5	TRBJ2-7	ASSLRGLLGSYEQY
TRBV7-2	TRBJ2-1	ASSSTPTGRNNEQF
TRBV12-3/TRBV12-4	TRBJ1-1	ASSSTGAWNTEAF
TRBV25-1	TRBJ1-2	ASSSLGGVDYGYT
TRBV24-1	TRBJ2-2	ATDSGIAGGNTGELF
TRBV6-6	TRBJ2-7	ASSQMVTYEQY
TRBV24-1	TRBJ2-1	ATTGSEPYNEQF
TRBV12-3/TRBV12-4	TRBJ1-1	ASSSYNREGGTEAF
TRBV7-9	TRBJ1-6	ASSPRLRAGVGSPLH
TRBV11-2	TRBJ1-5	ASSKTGLNQPQH
TRBV12-3/TRBV12-4	TRBJ1-2	ASTREDPWRGYT
TRBV5-1	TRBJ2-1	ASSALTIEQF
TRBV11-2	TRBJ2-3	ASSPFLDTQY